The T cell receptor (beta chain) under discussion was sequenced for a study of response to subunit inactivated influenza vaccine. Each CDR3 protein is one row after TCRdb ran MiXCR on the RT-PCR reads. The sample gives almost 600,000 distinct CDR3 sequences, 12% to 15% of which show up once; 11% is in the top ten. CDR1 is LGHDT, CDR2 YNNKEL, per germline (reference sequence). V lost 7 bases to trimming and J lost 5 bases; unmatched junction nucleotides: 16. The CDR3 extends over 16 amino acids. Regarding this clonotype: Antigen unknown.

Findings and caveats of the study: Authors suggested each seasonal flu vaccination may recruit only limited numbers of new T cells.

The sequence derives from a man over 45 who received an inactivated influenza vaccine. Source: PBMCs from blood, taken about 12 days after vaccination. V gene TRBV3-1 combines with J gene TRBJ2-7; 8 nucleotides match TRBD2. CDR3: CASTVNRGGAFDEQYF. The CDR3 bases are TGTGCCAGCACCGTAAACCGGGGGGGGGCGTTCGACGAGCAGTACTTC.